Below, 10 T cell receptor beta chains from the same sample are listed, as sequenced in a study of shared clonotypes between healthy human individuals (dated by TCRdb to 2018 to 2021). The protocol used for the library was the immunoSEQ multiplex PCR assay. Not all clones reach the TCRdb copy of this immuneACCESS table, which keeps in-frame sequences only. Checked studies attribute under half of the gap to unresolved V genes and leave the rest unexplained. The sample includes nearly 1,000,000 clones, with approximately 80% observed a single time. Approximately 1.5% of the sample comes from the top ten. Specimen: memory CD4+ T cells sorted from blood. The cell subset or site label here, explained by the study, means: CD45RA-negative fraction. These receptors all come from a man aged 18 to 29 in good health.

The chain uses TRBV5-1 and TRBJ2-1; D is possibly TRBD1 (6 bases). Germline V gives CDR1 SGHRS, CDR2 YFSETQ. Trimming took 0 bases from V and 0 from J, leaving 10 bases between them. The CDR3 totals 16 residues. The CDR3 protein is CASSLGGLSSYNEQFF. CDR3 coding DNA: TGCGCCAGCAGCTTGGGGGGGCTGAGCTCCTACAATGAGCAGTTCTTC.

This chain uses TRBV5-4 with TRBJ2-3; the D is unclear. CDR3 size: 14 residues. CDR1 and CDR2 (germline): SGHNT, YYREEE (reference sequence). Trimming shortened V by 5 bases and J by 3 bases, and 13 bases separated the two germline ends. CDR3 protein: CASRDGFLTDTQYF. CDR3 DNA sequence: TGTGCCAGCAGGGATGGGTTTTTGACAGATACGCAGTATTTT.

The J gene is TRBJ2-5, the V gene TRBV19, with D perhaps matching TRBD2 (6 bases). Per the germline V gene, CDR1 is LNHDA and CDR2 is SQIVND (reference sequence). The CDR3 spans 14 residues. The V end was cut by 4 bases, the J end by 1 base, with 10 bases between. This chain's CDR3 is CASSSFSGQETQYF. CDR3 sequence (DNA): TGTGCCAGTAGTAGTTTTAGCGGCCAAGAGACCCAGTACTTC.

The rearrangement links TRBV19 to TRBJ1-1; D is undetermined. The CDR3 consists of 13 residues. Germline lookup yields CDR1 LNHDA and CDR2 SQIVND (reference sequence). Deletions cut 5 bases from V and 11 bases from J, with 18 bases between. CDR3 sequence reads: CASSPRTVGLAFF. The CDR3 DNA reads as TGTGCCAGTAGTCCGCGGACGGTGGGGTTGGCTTTCTTT. Complete variable domain (other parts from reference TRBV19 and TRBJ1-1): DGGITQSPKYLFRKEGQNVTLSCEQNLNHDAMYWYRQDPGQGLRLIYYSQIVNDFQKGDIAEGYSVSREKKESFPLTVTSAQKNPTAFYLCASSPRTVGLAFFGQGTRLTVV.

The chain carries TRBV4-2 and TRBJ2-7; TRBD2 might be the D (5 bases). The CDR3 covers 16 residues. V was shortened by 0 bases and J by 6 bases, with 18 bases between the two germline ends. Germline assignment: CDR1 LGHNA and CDR2 YNFKEQ. CDR3 nucleotides: TGTGCCAGCAGCCAAGAGGACCCATTCGGGAACGGCGAGCAGTACTTC. Translation: CASSQEDPFGNGEQYF.

The V and J genes are TRBV18 and TRBJ1-4; a possible D gene is TRBD1 (6 bases). Trimming took 6 bases from V and 6 from J, leaving 17 bases between them. This CDR3 comprises 15 residues. Germline assignment: CDR1 KGHSH and CDR2 LQKENI. The CDR3 here is CASSQNREKHEKLFF. CDR3 bases: TGTGCCAGCTCCCAAAACAGGGAGAAACATGAAAAACTGTTTTTT.

This clone occurred many times. This chain links TRBV28 with TRBJ2-7, with no clear D. Trimming stripped 5 bases from V and 11 bases from J, with 16 bases between. The CDR3 is made up of 12 amino acids. Germline CDR1 is MDHEN and CDR2 is SYDVKM. The CDR3 sequence: CASSATAALKYF. DNA of the CDR3: TGTGCCAGCAGTGCCACCGCGGCACTCAAGTACTTC.

The chain carries TRBV5-1 and TRBJ1-1; no definite D call. The germline V gene has CDR1 SGHRS and CDR2 YFSETQ. The CDR3 totals 18 residues. The V end lost 0 bases, the J end lost 4 bases, and 22 bases lay between the germline ends. The CDR3 DNA is TGCGCCAGCAGCTTGGGTAGCTCCGGCGCAGGCCTGCTCACTGAAGCTTTCTTT. This encodes CASSLGSSGAGLLTEAFF.

This clone has only a few counts. This chain joins TRBV10-3 and TRBJ2-4; D is tentatively TRBD1 or TRBD2 (5 bases each). The CDR3 is 13 residues long. Trimming cost V 2 bases and J 7 bases, with 9 bases left between them. Germline V gene data show CDR1 as ENHRY and CDR2 as SYGVKD. The CDR3 bases are TGTGCCATCAGTGAGATGGGGGATAACATTCAGTACTTC. Protein sequence: CAISEMGDNIQYF.

The gene calls are TRBV10-1 and TRBJ1-6; 10 bases agree with TRBD1. Germline V gives CDR1 WNHNN, CDR2 SYGVQD (reference sequence). The CDR3 runs to 14 residues. After removal of 8 bases from V and 7 bases from J, the junction contained 5 bases not matched to a gene. This CDR3 is CASGKGQGNSPLHF. DNA for the CDR3: TGCGCCAGCGGGAAGGGACAGGGGAATTCACCCCTCCACTTT.